This TCR beta chain was identified during a study of T cell responses to AZD1222 COVID-19 vaccine (dated by TCRdb to about 2021). General notes on the study: TCR sequencing covered roughly 230 trial participants: approximately 200 given two doses of AZD1222 and 26 given two doses of MenACWY control vaccine. Enrollment into the trials was organized by age into subgroups of 18-55, 56-69 and 70-plus years, and those subgroups contained roughly 140, 27 and 60 TCR-sequenced participants, respectively. The research as a whole found: Participants were mostly white British, with more females than males. The authors suggested clonal diversity may have been underestimated. Conclusions about previously exposed vaccinees are limited, since just 6 or 7 AZD1222 recipients were seropositive for SARS-CoV-2 at baseline. The vaccine-associated CD4 TCRs covered the entire spike protein, and the dominant responses fell in regions 160-218 and 743-854. Nearly half of unique spike-specific TCRs reportedly recognized epitopes outside regions mutated in the B.1.351 and B.1.1.7 variants. Because no day 14 peak-response samples were available, the repertoires could be characterized only after the peak T cell response. The 56-69-year group was small, and its depth increase did not reach significance, likely because of low power. Spike-specific TCR breadth and depth rose significantly after two AZD1222 doses compared with day 0 and with MenACWY recipients.

The CDR3 regions of human TCRbeta chains were analyzed by immunosequencing. Per the original workflow: Repertoire TCRs were checked for matches against a reference library of SARS-CoV-2-specific TCRs that had been generated using the MIRA antigen-specificity platform. Breadth meant the fraction of unique TCRs that were SARS-CoV-2-associated, whereas depth meant the fraction of total T cells that were SARS-CoV-2-associated. Using the MIRA data, every spike-specific TCR was mapped to the spike region that the TCR reacted to and assigned to either a CD4 or a CD8 class. Log10-transformed breadth and depth values were compared by one-way ANOVA with Sidak's multiple comparisons tests. In its TCRdb copy, this immuneACCESS table keeps in-frame sequences only and misses some clones. Where compared with another copy, unresolved V genes explain less than half of these, and the others have no known cause. The V and J calls and clone size are taken from that table; D and trimming were inferred from the DNA. The sample includes 55,000 to 70,000 clones, with 75% to 90% observed a single time. The ten largest clones represent 6% to 7.5% of the sample.

CDR1 is given as SNHLY and CDR2 as FYNNEI, both from the germline V gene. Trimming accounts for 7 bases at V and 5 bases at J, while the number of junction bases matched to no gene is 8. CDR3 length: 14 amino acids, cysteine to phenylalanine. Here the CDR3 DNA is all that survives: 42 bases in frame from base 1. Of note for this clone: Its antigen is unknown. Per-nucleotide qualities are absent, and no much larger clonotype sits a single base away.

The time point label, read with the paper, signifies: about 28 days (+/-7) after the second vaccine dose. AZD1222 recipients with second doses at about 4 weeks or about 12 weeks were pooled, because spike-specific TCR depth and breadth did not differ between schedules. Vaccinee samples were obtained from the UK trials COV001 and COV002, which included a single-blind randomized controlled phase 2/3 trial of AZD1222 (ChAdOx1 nCoV-19) in healthy adults. Trial participant PBMC samples were collected at day 0 and day 28 after the second dose for TCRbeta chain sequencing. The TCR was taken from an adult who received the AZD1222 COVID-19 vaccine. Rearrangement joined TRBV2 to TRBJ2-5, with 9 middle bases fitting TRBD2. The source was peripheral blood, collected 28 days after the second AZD1222 dose. The DNA sequence is given as TGTGCCAGCACCGGGACTAGCCAGGGTGAGACCCAGTACTTC. It translates as CASTGTSQGETQYF.